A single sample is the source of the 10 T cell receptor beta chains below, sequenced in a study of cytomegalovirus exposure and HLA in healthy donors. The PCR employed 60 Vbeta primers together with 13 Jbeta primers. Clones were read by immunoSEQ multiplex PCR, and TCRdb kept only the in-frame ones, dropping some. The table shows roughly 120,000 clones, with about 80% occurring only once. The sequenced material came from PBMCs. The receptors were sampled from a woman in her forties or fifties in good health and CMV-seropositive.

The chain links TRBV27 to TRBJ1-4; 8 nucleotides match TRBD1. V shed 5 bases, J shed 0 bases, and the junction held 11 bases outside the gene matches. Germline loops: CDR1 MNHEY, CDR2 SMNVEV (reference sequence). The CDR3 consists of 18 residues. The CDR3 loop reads CASSDPGTGYSTNEKLFF. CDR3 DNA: TGTGCCAGCAGTGATCCCGGGACAGGCTATTCAACTAATGAAAAACTGTTTTTT. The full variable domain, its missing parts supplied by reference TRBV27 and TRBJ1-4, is EAQVTQNPRYLITVTGKKLTVTCSQNMNHEYMSWYRQDPGLGLRQIYYSMNVEVTDKGDVPEGYKVSRKEKRNFPLILESPSPNQTSLYFCASSDPGTGYSTNEKLFFGSGTQLSVL.

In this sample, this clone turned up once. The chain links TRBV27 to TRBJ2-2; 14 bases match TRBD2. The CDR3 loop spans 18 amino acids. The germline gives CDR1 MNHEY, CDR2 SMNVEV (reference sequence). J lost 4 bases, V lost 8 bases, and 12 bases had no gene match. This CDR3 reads CASRPGTSGSWSTGELFF. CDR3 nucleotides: TGTGCCAGCCGACCCGGGACTAGCGGGAGTTGGAGCACCGGGGAGCTGTTTTTT.

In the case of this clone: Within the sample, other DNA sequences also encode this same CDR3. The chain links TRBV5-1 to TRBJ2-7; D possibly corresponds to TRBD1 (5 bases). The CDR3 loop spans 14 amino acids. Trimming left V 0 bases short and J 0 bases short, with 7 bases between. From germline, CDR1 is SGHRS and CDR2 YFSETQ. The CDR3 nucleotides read TGCGCCAGCAGCTTGGAAGGGGCCTCCTACGAGCAGTACTTC. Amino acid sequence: CASSLEGASYEQYF.

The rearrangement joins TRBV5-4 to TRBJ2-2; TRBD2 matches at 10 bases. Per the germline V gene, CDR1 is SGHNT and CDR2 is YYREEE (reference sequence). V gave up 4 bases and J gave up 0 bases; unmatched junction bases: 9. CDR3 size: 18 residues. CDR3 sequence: CASSPESLAGSNTGELFF. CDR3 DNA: TGTGCCAGCAGCCCGGAGTCACTAGCGGGATCGAACACCGGGGAGCTGTTTTTT.

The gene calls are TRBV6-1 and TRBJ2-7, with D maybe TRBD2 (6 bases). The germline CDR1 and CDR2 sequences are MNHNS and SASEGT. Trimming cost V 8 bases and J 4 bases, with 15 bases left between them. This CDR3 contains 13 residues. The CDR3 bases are TGTGCCAGCCGCGAGGCGGGGAGGTACGAGCAGTACTTC. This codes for CASREAGRYEQYF.

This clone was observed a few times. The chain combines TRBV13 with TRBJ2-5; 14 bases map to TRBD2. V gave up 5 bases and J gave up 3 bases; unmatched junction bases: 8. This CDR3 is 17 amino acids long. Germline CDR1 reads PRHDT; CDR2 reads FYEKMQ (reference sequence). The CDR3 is CASSPGLAGVSEETQYF. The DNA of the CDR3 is TGTGCCAGCAGCCCGGGACTAGCGGGAGTGAGTGAAGAGACCCAGTACTTC.

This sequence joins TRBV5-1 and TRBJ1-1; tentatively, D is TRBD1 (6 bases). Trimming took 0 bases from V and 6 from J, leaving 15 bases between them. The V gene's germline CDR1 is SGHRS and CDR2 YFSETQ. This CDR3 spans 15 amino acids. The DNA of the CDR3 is TGCGCCAGCAGCTTGGAAACAGGGAAAAAGGCTGAAGCTTTCTTT. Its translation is CASSLETGKKAEAFF.

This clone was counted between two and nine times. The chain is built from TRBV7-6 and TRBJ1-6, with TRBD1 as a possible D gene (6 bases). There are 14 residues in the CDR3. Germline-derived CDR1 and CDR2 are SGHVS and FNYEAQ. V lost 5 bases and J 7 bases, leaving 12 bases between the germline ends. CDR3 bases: TGTGCCAGCAGCGCCCGGACAGAGAATTCACCCCTCCACTTT. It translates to CASSARTENSPLHF.

Here the CDR3 reads CASSGGANSYEQYF. CDR3 in DNA: TGCGCCAGCAGCGGGGGGGCAAATTCCTACGAGCAGTACTTC. The chain joins TRBV5-1 to TRBJ2-7, with TRBD2 as a possible D gene (7 bases). Germline CDR1 SGHRS, CDR2 YFSETQ. This CDR3 comprises 14 residues. The germline V and J ends were trimmed by 4 bases and 1 base, with 12 bases remaining between them.

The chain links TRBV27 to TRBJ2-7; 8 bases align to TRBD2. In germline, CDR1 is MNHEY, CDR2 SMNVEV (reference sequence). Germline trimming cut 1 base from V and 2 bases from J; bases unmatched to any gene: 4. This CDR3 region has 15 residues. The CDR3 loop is CASSLYPGGAYEQYF. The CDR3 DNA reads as TGTGCCAGCAGTTTATACCCCGGGGGGGCCTACGAGCAGTACTTC.